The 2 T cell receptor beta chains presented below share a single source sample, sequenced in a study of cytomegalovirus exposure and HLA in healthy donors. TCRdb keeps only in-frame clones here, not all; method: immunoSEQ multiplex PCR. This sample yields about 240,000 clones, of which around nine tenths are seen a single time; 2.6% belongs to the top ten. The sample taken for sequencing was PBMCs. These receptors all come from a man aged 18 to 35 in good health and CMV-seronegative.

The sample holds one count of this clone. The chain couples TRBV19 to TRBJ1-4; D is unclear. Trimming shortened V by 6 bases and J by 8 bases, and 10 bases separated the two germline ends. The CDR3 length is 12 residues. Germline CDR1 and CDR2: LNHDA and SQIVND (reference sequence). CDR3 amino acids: CASRGATEKLFF. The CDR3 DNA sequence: TGTGCCAGTAGGGGCGCCACCGAAAAACTGTTTTTT.

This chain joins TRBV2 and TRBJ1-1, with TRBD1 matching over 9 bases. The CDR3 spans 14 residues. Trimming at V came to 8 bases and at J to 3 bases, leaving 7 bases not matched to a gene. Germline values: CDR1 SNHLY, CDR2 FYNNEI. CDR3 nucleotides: TGTGCCAGCGAACAACAGGGGGCGTACACTGAAGCTTTCTTT. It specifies CASEQQGAYTEAFF.